The 29 T cell receptor beta chains presented below share a single source sample, sequenced in a study of T cells after yellow fever vaccination (dated by TCRdb to the late 2010s). Per the publication, the treatment or condition label means: live attenuated yellow fever vaccine strain. The method was 5' RACE. Sequenced on an Illumina NovaSeq 6000. TCRdb's own reprocessing of the public reads used fastp at Q25 and MiXCR and kept productive beta chains. Duplicate CDR3 protein sequences are folded into a single record with the most common DNA and genes. This sample has 45,000 to 60,000 distinct CDR3 sequences in its table, and 5.7% of those were observed once. The ten largest clones take up roughly 30% of the sample. The sample was PBMCs, either bulk or a sorted T-cell subset (CD4+, CD8+, memory, or dextramer-sorted; not recorded which), taken on the day of the yellow fever booster vaccination. All receptors come from a man aged 18 to 35 who received the YFV17D yellow fever vaccine.

This clonotype came up many times. V gene TRBV20-1 combines with J gene TRBJ2-5; TRBD1 matches at 8 bases. Germline CDR1 DFQATT, CDR2 SNEGSKA (reference sequence). The CDR3 loop spans 13 amino acids. The J segment lost 4 bases and the V segment lost 1 base, leaving 2 bases of the junction unmatched. The CDR3 protein is CSARGTGGETQYF. CDR3 DNA: TGCAGTGCTAGAGGCACAGGGGGAGAGACCCAGTACTTC.

This clonotype was seen only a few times. The chain employs TRBV7-2 and TRBJ1-3; 7 bases are a match to TRBD1. The CDR3 runs to 15 residues. In germline, CDR1 is SGHTA, CDR2 FQGNSA. The V gene end was trimmed by 1 base and the J gene end by 2 bases; junction bases not matched to a gene: 2. The CDR3, as DNA: TGTGCCAGCAGCTTAGGAGGGGGCCCTGGAAACACCATATATTTT. As protein: CASSLGGGPGNTIYF.

This clonotype occurred many times. The V call is TRBV7-6, the J call TRBJ2-5; 8 nucleotides align to TRBD2. The germline CDR1 and CDR2 sequences are SGHVS and FNYEAQ. This CDR3 has 15 residues. Trimming cost V 1 base and J 5 bases; bases outside gene matches: 6. CDR3 nucleotide sequence: TGTGCCAGCAGCTTAGGCGGACTAGCCTATGAGACCCAGTACTTC. Residues: CASSLGGLAYETQYF. Looking up the rest from reference TRBV7-6 and TRBJ2-5 gives the full variable domain: GAGVSQSPRYKVTKRGQDVALRCDPISGHVSLYWYRQALGQGPEFLTYFNYEAQQDKSGLPNDRFSAERPEGSISTLTIQRTEQRDSAMYRCASSLGGLAYETQYFGPGTRLLVL.

This clonotype was observed many times. The gene calls are TRBV14 and TRBJ2-3; TRBD2 matches 9 bases. J was trimmed by 4 bases and V by 1 base; bases with no gene match: 3. CDR3 length equals 15 residues. Germline V lookup: CDR1 SGHDN, CDR2 FVKESK. The CDR3 DNA reads as TGTGCCAGCAGCCAAGTTGGCGGGGGGGCAGATACGCAGTATTTT. Protein: CASSQVGGGADTQYF. Together with reference TRBV14 and TRBJ2-3, the CDR3 gives the full variable domain: EAGVTQFPSHSVIEKGQTVTLRCDPISGHDNLYWYRRVMGKEIKFLLHFVKESKQDESGMPNNRFLAERTGGTYSTLKVQPAELEDSGVYFCASSQVGGGADTQYFGPGTRLTVL.

This clonotype was seen many times. V gene TRBV4-1 combines with J gene TRBJ1-5; D is undetermined. The germline CDR1 and CDR2 sequences are MGHRA and YSYEKL. CDR3 length equals 14 residues. Trimming shortened V by 1 base and J by 3 bases, and 7 bases separated the two germline ends. The CDR3, as DNA: TGCGCCAGCAGCCAAGGCATTGTCAATCAGCCCCAGCATTTT. Translation: CASSQGIVNQPQHF.

This clonotype was seen many times. The rearrangement links TRBV4-2 to TRBJ2-2; D not resolved. The CDR3 has 16 amino acids. Trimming took 0 bases from V and 0 from J, leaving 8 bases between them. Germline values: CDR1 LGHNA, CDR2 YNFKEQ. As DNA, the CDR3 is TGTGCCAGCAGCCAAGAATGGGTATCGAACACCGGGGAGCTGTTTTTT. This codes for CASSQEWVSNTGELFF.

This clonotype was found many times. This sequence joins TRBV12-3 or TRBV12-4 and TRBJ1-1; 10 bases are a match to TRBD1. The CDR3 length is 16 residues. Trimming at V came to 6 bases and at J to 11 bases, leaving 18 bases not matched to a gene. CDR3 loop: CASRTWVGTGAFEAFF. As DNA, the CDR3 is TGTGCCAGCAGGACCTGGGTCGGGACAGGGGCGTTTGAGGCTTTCTTT.

This clonotype showed up many times. This chain links TRBV4-2 with TRBJ2-7; D is possibly TRBD1 (5 bases). Trimming pared 0 bases from V and 7 bases from J, leaving 10 bases between. CDR3 length: 13 amino acids. Germline values: CDR1 LGHNA, CDR2 YNFKEQ. The CDR3 nucleotides read TGTGCCAGCAGCCAAGATTCAGGGAATGAGCAGTACTTC. Encoded protein: CASSQDSGNEQYF.

This clonotype has only one observation. J is TRBJ1-4 and V is TRBV7-9, with D perhaps matching TRBD1 (5 bases). The germline V gene encodes CDR1 SEHNR and CDR2 FQNEAQ (reference sequence). The V and J ends lost 2 bases and 10 bases respectively, with 17 bases between them. The CDR3 length is 15 residues. CDR3 DNA: TGTGCCAGCAGCTTAAGGATTCGTGGGGACGTAAAACTGTTTTTT. Its protein product is CASSLRIRGDVKLFF.

In its sample, this clonotype was seen a few times. The chain uses TRBV4-3 and TRBJ1-6; D might be TRBD1 (5 bases). Trimming left V 0 bases short and J 9 bases short, with 6 bases between. This CDR3 is 13 amino acids long. Germline CDR1 is LGHNA and CDR2 is YSLEER. The DNA of the CDR3 is TGCGCCAGCAGCCAAGAGAGGGGTTCACCCCTCCACTTT. The encoded protein is CASSQERGSPLHF.

This clonotype has more than one count but fewer than ten. DNA for the CDR3: TGTGCCAGCAGTGAGACACGGCCGGCTGTGGACACTGAAGCTTTCTTT. This encodes CASSETRPAVDTEAFF. The V and J genes are TRBV6-1 and TRBJ1-1; no reliable D call. The CDR3 spans 16 residues. The ends were cut back, 3 bases at V and 3 bases at J, with 17 bases in the middle. CDR1 is MNHNS and CDR2 is SASEGT in the germline V gene.

The chain recombines TRBV5-4 with TRBJ2-3, with a weak D call TRBD2 (5 bases). The CDR3 is 15 amino acids. Trimming removed 6 bases from V and 1 base from J, with 15 bases in between. Germline values: CDR1 SGHNT, CDR2 YYREEE (reference sequence). CDR3 nucleotides: TGTGCCAGCAATGCCCGCGGGCTGGGCACAGATACGCAGTATTTT. Protein: CASNARGLGTDTQYF.

The chain combines TRBV29-1 with TRBJ2-1; D may correspond to TRBD1 or TRBD2 (5 bases each). V was clipped by 6 bases and J by 4 bases, with 16 bases between them. Germline V CDR1 and CDR2: SQVTM, ANQGSEA. The CDR3 totals 14 residues. CDR3 region: CSVVRDAPYNEQFF. CDR3 DNA: TGCAGCGTCGTCCGGGACGCACCTTACAATGAGCAGTTCTTC.

There are many counts of this clonotype. This chain connects TRBV4-3 to TRBJ1-1; tentatively, D is TRBD1 (6 bases). CDR3 length: 15 residues. V shed 5 bases and J shed 2 bases, with 15 bases lying between them. Germline lookup yields CDR1 LGHNA and CDR2 YSLEER. This CDR3 reads CASSYRGQSNTEAFF. The CDR3 nucleotides are TGCGCCAGCAGCTACCGAGGACAGAGCAACACTGAAGCTTTCTTT.

In its sample, this clonotype was seen many times. The V call is TRBV12-3 or TRBV12-4, the J call TRBJ1-6, with no clear D. CDR3 length: 12 residues. Trimming cost V 4 bases and J 11 bases, with 9 bases left between them. The CDR3 DNA follows: TGTGCCAGCAGTTCTTTGAGGCCACCCCTCCACTTT. This gives the protein CASSSLRPPLHF.

This clonotype appeared many times. The V call is TRBV7-7, the J call TRBJ2-5, with TRBD2 matching 13 bases. Trimming cost V 6 bases and J 4 bases; bases outside gene matches: 5. The CDR3 contains 15 residues. The germline V gene has CDR1 SSHAT and CDR2 FNYEAQ (reference sequence). The CDR3 bases are TGTGCCAGCAGTTATGGACTAGCGGGGGTAGAGACCCAGTACTTC. Translated, it gives CASSYGLAGVETQYF.

This clonotype was recorded at least ten times. V gene TRBV6-6 combines with J gene TRBJ2-1; D is ambiguous. Trimming took off 2 bases at V and 7 bases at J, with 12 bases between the two ends. The CDR3 loop spans 14 amino acids. Germline CDR1 MNHNY, CDR2 SVGAGI (reference sequence). CDR3 region: CASSYLTGRNEQFF. The DNA for the CDR3 is TGTGCCAGCAGTTACCTAACCGGTAGGAATGAGCAGTTCTTC.

The table lists this clonotype with many counts. The chain joins TRBV7-9 to TRBJ2-7, with a tentative D call TRBD1 (5 bases). Germline CDR1 SEHNR, CDR2 FQNEAQ (reference sequence). V was pared by 5 bases and J by 2 bases, with 10 bases between. The CDR3 consists of 13 residues. CDR3 bases: TGTGCCAGCAGCGAAACAGGCCCCTACGAGCAGTACGTC. It yields the protein CASSETGPYEQYV.

The CDR3 coding sequence is TGTGCCATCAGTGAGCCCCCCAAAACCTACGAGCAGTACGTC. Amino acids: CAISEPPKTYEQYV. This chain joins TRBV10-3 and TRBJ2-7; D uncertain. The CDR3 has 14 amino acids. Trimming removed 2 bases at V and 2 bases at J, with 10 bases between. Germline V gene lookup returns CDR1 ENHRY and CDR2 SYGVKD.

This clonotype has at least ten counts. This chain's CDR3 is CSARDLDFTGELFF. The DNA for the CDR3 is TGCAGTGCTAGAGATCTGGACTTCACCGGGGAGCTGTTTTTT. V usage is TRBV20-1 and J usage is TRBJ2-2, with D possibly matching TRBD2 (5 bases). The CDR3 length is 14 residues. V lost 0 bases, J lost 4 bases, and 9 bases lay in between. The germline gives CDR1 DFQATT, CDR2 SNEGSKA (reference sequence).

The table lists this clonotype with a few counts. The gene calls are TRBV7-8 and TRBJ1-4; D possibly corresponds to TRBD1 (6 bases). V dropped 5 bases and J dropped 5 bases, with 21 bases sitting between them. Looked up from germline, CDR1 is SGHVS and CDR2 is FQNEAQ. This CDR3 has 17 residues. CDR3 protein: CASSTLTGHKGNEKLFF. CDR3 coding DNA: TGTGCCAGCAGCACCTTAACGGGACACAAAGGGAATGAAAAACTGTTTTTT.

There are a few counts of this clonotype. This rearrangement joins TRBV7-3 to TRBJ1-5; no clear D gene. V dropped 2 bases and J dropped 4 bases, with 6 bases sitting between them. The CDR3 sequence is 13 residues long. Germline V gene sequence: CDR1 SGHTA, CDR2 FQGTGA. The CDR3 bases are TGTGCCAGCAGCTTAGACCGTAATCAGCCCCAGCATTTT. This codes for CASSLDRNQPQHF.

The chain joins TRBV7-8 to TRBJ1-1, with 7 bases fitting TRBD1. Trimming cost V 1 base and J 1 base; bases outside gene matches: 0. There are 14 residues in the CDR3. CDR1 and CDR2 from the germline V gene are SGHVS and FQNEAQ. CDR3: CASSLGTGNTEAFF. In DNA, the CDR3 is TGTGCCAGCAGCTTAGGGACAGGGAACACTGAAGCTTTCTTT.

This clonotype was seen at least ten times. The J gene is TRBJ2-1, the V gene TRBV6-6; D is uncertain. V was pared by 5 bases and J by 4 bases, with 9 bases between. This CDR3 has 13 residues. The germline CDR1 and CDR2 sequences are MNHNY and SVGAGI (reference sequence). The CDR3 sequence is CASSELKYNEQFF. CDR3 nucleotides: TGTGCCAGCAGTGAGTTAAAATACAATGAGCAGTTCTTC.

The rearrangement uses TRBV4-3 and TRBJ1-5, with D unresolved. V was cut by 0 bases and J by 3 bases, with 15 bases left in between. This CDR3 has 17 amino acids. Germline CDR1 LGHNA, CDR2 YSLEER. The CDR3 loop is CASSQDEQAWDNQPQHF. In nucleotides, the CDR3 is TGCGCCAGCAGCCAAGATGAGCAGGCCTGGGACAATCAGCCCCAGCATTTT.

This clonotype occurred a few times. The chain has TRBV5-1 and TRBJ2-3, with D unresolved. The V end was cut by 3 bases, the J end by 0 bases, with 11 bases between. This CDR3 has 15 residues. Germline CDR1 and CDR2: SGHRS and YFSETQ. The CDR3 bases are TGCGCCAGCAGCTGGGAAACTTCCAGCACAGATACGCAGTATTTT. It codes for CASSWETSSTDTQYF.

This clonotype occurred many times. The chain employs TRBV6-1 and TRBJ1-2; D unresolved. The V and J ends lost 6 bases and 2 bases respectively, with 10 bases between them. The CDR3 contains 13 residues. In germline, CDR1 is MNHNS, CDR2 SASEGT. The CDR3 nucleotides read TGTGCCAGCAGGAGAGTACAGAACTATGGCTACACCTTC. Translated, it gives CASRRVQNYGYTF.

In this sample, this clonotype turned up a few times. The gene calls are TRBV11-2 and TRBJ1-6; D remains ambiguous. V shed 0 bases and J shed 3 bases, with 24 bases lying between them. This CDR3 has 21 residues. CDR1 is SGHAT, CDR2 FQNNGV, per germline. The chain's CDR3 is CASSLDGFELGRDDYNSPLHF. The DNA of the CDR3 is TGTGCCAGCAGCTTAGACGGTTTCGAGCTAGGACGGGATGACTATAATTCACCCCTCCACTTT.

This clonotype was detected many times. The V gene is TRBV6-2 or TRBV6-3, the J gene TRBJ2-7; TRBD1 is a possible D gene (5 bases). The CDR3 contains 15 residues. Per germline, CDR1 MNHEY and CDR2 SVGEGT. V lost 10 bases and J lost 5, with 24 bases in between. The CDR3: CATKGRTIGMDEQYV. CDR3 nucleotide sequence: TGTGCCACTAAAGGAAGGACAATAGGGATGGACGAGCAGTACGTC.